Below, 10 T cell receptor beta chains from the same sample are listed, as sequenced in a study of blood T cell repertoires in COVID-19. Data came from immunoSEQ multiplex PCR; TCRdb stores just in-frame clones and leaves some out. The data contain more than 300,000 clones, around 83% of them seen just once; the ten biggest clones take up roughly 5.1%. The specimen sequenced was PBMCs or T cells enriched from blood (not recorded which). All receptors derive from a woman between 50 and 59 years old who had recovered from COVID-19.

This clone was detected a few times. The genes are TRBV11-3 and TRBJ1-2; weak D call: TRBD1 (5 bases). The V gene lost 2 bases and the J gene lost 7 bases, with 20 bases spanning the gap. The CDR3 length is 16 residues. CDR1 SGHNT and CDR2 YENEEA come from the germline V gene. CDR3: CASSLSTTVSRVGYTF. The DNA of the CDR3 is TGTGCCAGCAGCTTATCGACGACAGTCAGCAGGGTTGGCTACACCTTC. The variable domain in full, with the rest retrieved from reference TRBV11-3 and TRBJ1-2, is EAGVVQSPRYKIIEKKQPVAFWCNPISGHNTLYWYLQNLGQGPELLIRYENEEAVDDSQLPKDRFSAERLKGVDSTLKIQPAELGDSAVYLCASSLSTTVSRVGYTFGSGTRLTVV.

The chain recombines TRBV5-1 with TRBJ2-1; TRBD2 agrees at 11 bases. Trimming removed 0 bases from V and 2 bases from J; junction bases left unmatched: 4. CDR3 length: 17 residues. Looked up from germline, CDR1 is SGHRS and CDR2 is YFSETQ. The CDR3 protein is CASSLAPSGRTYNEQFF. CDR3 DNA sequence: TGCGCCAGCAGCTTGGCCCCTAGCGGGAGGACCTACAATGAGCAGTTCTTC.

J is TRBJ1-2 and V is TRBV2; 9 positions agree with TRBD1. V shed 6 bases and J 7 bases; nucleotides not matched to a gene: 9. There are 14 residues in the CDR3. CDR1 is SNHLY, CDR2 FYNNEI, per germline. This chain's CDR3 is CASRVEQGASGYTF. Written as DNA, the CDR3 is TGTGCCAGCAGGGTCGAACAGGGGGCTTCTGGCTACACCTTC. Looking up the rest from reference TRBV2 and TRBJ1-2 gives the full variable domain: EPEVTQTPSHQVTQMGQEVILRCVPISNHLYFYWYRQILGQKVEFLVSFYNNEISEKSEIFDDQFSVERPDGSNFTLKIRSTKLEDSAMYFCASRVEQGASGYTFGSGTRLTVV.

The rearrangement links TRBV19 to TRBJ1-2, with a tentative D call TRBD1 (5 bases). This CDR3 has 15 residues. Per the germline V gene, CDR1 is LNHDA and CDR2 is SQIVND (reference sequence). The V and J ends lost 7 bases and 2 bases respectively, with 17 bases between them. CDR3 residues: CASTNPLGRNYGYTF. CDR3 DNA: TGTGCCAGTACCAACCCCCTGGGGCGGAACTATGGCTACACCTTC.

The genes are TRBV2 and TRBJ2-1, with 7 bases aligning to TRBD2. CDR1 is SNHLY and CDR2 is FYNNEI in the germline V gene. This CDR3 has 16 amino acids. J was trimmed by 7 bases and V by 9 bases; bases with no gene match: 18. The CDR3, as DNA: TGTGCCAGTAACCCTCGTCTGGGGGGGGGATTGAATGAGCAGTTCTTC. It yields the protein CASNPRLGGGLNEQFF.

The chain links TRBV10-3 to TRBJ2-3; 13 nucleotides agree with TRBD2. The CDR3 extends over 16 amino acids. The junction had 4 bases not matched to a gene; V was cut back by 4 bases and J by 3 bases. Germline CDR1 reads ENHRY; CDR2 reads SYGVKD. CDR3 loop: CAISGTSGRRTDTQYF. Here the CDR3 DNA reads TGTGCCATCAGTGGGACTAGCGGGAGACGGACAGATACGCAGTATTTT.

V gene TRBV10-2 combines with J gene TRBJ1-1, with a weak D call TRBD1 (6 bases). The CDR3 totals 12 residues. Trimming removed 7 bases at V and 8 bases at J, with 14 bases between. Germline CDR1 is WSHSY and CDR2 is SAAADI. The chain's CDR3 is CASTPPGGEAFF. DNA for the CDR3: TGCGCCAGCACCCCCCCTGGGGGCGAAGCTTTCTTT.

The DNA of the CDR3 is TGTGCCAGCAGCAAGACGGGGGGACAGCCCCAGCATTTT. It encodes CASSKTGGQPQHF. The chain has TRBV11-1 and TRBJ1-5, with a possible D match to TRBD1 (5 bases). Germline values: CDR1 SGHAT, CDR2 FQDESV (reference sequence). CDR3 size: 13 residues. Trimming stripped 5 bases from V and 7 bases from J, with 12 bases between.

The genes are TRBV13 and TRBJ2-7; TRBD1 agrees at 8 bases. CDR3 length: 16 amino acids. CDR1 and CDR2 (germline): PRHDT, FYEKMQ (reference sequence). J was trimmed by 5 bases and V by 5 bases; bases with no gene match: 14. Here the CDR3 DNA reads TGTGCCAGCAGCCGATCAAGTAGGCAGGGGGCTGACGAGCAGTACTTC. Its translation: CASSRSSRQGADEQYF.

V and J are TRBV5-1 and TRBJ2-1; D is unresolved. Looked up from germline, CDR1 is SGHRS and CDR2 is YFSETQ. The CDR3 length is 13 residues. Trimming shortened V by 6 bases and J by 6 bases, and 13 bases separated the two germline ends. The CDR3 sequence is CASMELNPNEQFF. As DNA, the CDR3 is TGCGCCAGCATGGAGCTAAACCCCAATGAGCAGTTCTTC.